The 21 T cell receptor beta chains below all came from one sample that was sequenced in a study of T cell changes during pregnancy in multiple sclerosis. Using immunoSEQ multiplex PCR, the repertoire was profiled, and TCRdb retains in-frame clones only, with some absent. Among approximately 28,000 clones listed, about nine tenths were seen once. This specimen was CD8+ T cells from peripheral blood mononuclear cells, taken in the second trimester of pregnancy. The receptors stem from a female donor with multiple sclerosis, enrolled in a pregnancy study.

The J gene is TRBJ1-6, the V gene TRBV10-3, with D perhaps matching TRBD1 (6 bases). This CDR3 has 14 residues. CDR1 and CDR2 (germline): ENHRY, SYGVKD. V was pared by 4 bases and J by 8 bases, with 12 bases between. The CDR3 DNA follows: TGTGCCATCAGTGGAAGAGGGGGAGATTCACCCCTCCACTTT. Residues: CAISGRGGDSPLHF.

The CDR3 DNA follows: TGTGCCAGTAGTTTTAGGACTAGCGTAACGAACACCGGGGAGCTGTTTTTT. Its protein is CASSFRTSVTNTGELFF. This chain connects TRBV19 to TRBJ2-2, with 9 bases that match TRBD2. This CDR3 is built from 17 residues. The J segment lost 0 bases and the V segment lost 5 bases, leaving 7 bases of the junction unmatched. Per germline, CDR1 LNHDA and CDR2 SQIVND (reference sequence).

The rearrangement links TRBV11-3 to TRBJ2-2; 10 positions match TRBD1. The J segment lost 7 bases and the V segment lost 5 bases, leaving 10 bases of the junction unmatched. The CDR3 contains 16 residues. Germline assignment: CDR1 SGHNT and CDR2 YENEEA. This chain's CDR3 is CASSRRGTGVFGELFF. CDR3 bases: TGTGCCAGCAGCCGAAGGGGGACAGGGGTATTCGGGGAGCTGTTTTTT.

CDR3 nucleotide sequence: TGTGCCAGCAGCTTAAATGGCGGGATCTCCTACAATGAGCAGTTCTTC. Translated, it gives CASSLNGGISYNEQFF. This chain uses TRBV7-3 with TRBJ2-1; weak D call: TRBD2 (6 bases). V lost 1 base and J 0 bases, leaving 10 bases between the germline ends. This CDR3 comprises 16 residues. Germline CDR1 SGHTA, CDR2 FQGTGA.

The V and J genes are TRBV27 and TRBJ2-1, with 8 nucleotides matching TRBD2. This CDR3 is built from 15 residues. The ends lost 5 bases at V and 1 base at J; junction bases unmatched: 4. The germline CDR1 and CDR2 sequences are MNHEY and SMNVEV (reference sequence). The CDR3 nucleotides are TGTGCCAGCAGTGAGAGCGGGAGTTCCTACAATGAGCAGTTCTTC. It is translated as CASSESGSSYNEQFF.

This chain links TRBV7-6 with TRBJ2-7; TRBD2 matches at 7 bases. V gave up 1 base and J gave up 0 bases; unmatched junction bases: 12. CDR3 length equals 18 residues. Germline V CDR1 and CDR2: SGHVS, FNYEAQ. CDR3: CASSLVSPTSDYSYEQYF. CDR3 nucleotide sequence: TGTGCCAGCAGCTTAGTTAGCCCAACTAGCGACTACTCCTACGAGCAGTACTTC.

CDR3 coding DNA: TGTGCCTTCGTAGGGACAAAAAACACCGGGGAGCTGTTTTTT. Translation gives CAFVGTKNTGELFF. The chain employs TRBV21-1 and TRBJ2-2; the listed D gene, TRBD1, was not tested against the DNA. TRBV21-1 is listed as a pseudogene. The CDR3 length is 14 residues.

The genes are TRBV9 and TRBJ2-3; 11 bases match TRBD2. Germline CDR1 and CDR2: SGDLS and YYNGEE. The V segment lost 2 bases and the J segment 2 bases; nucleotides outside the gene matches: 4. The CDR3 runs to 16 residues. CDR3 coding DNA: TGTGCCAGCAGCGTCGAGACTAGCGGGAACACAGATACGCAGTATTTT. Translated: CASSVETSGNTDTQYF.

In DNA form, the CDR3 reads TGTGCCAGCAGCTCTTGGACAGCCCTATTGTATGAGCAGTACTTC. Protein product: CASSSWTALLYEQYF. The chain uses TRBV5-8 and TRBJ2-7, with D possibly being TRBD1 (6 bases). Between the trimmed V and J ends, which lost 3 bases and 7 bases, there was a span of 20 bases. The germline gives CDR1 SGHTS, CDR2 YDEGEE. The CDR3 is 15 residues long.

This clone came up once. The gene calls are TRBV4-1 and TRBJ2-2; 11 bases agree with TRBD1. V trimming: 0 bases; J trimming: 7 bases; junction bases outside the gene matches: 7. The CDR3 is 17 residues long. Per the germline V gene, CDR1 is MGHRA and CDR2 is YSYEKL. CDR3 coding DNA: TGCGCCAGCAGCCAAGATAGGGGGACAGGGGGTGGCGGGGAGCTGTTTTTT. Its protein product is CASSQDRGTGGGGELFF.

V and J are TRBV29-1 and TRBJ2-7; 12 nucleotides align to TRBD2. CDR1 is SQVTM and CDR2 is ANQGSEA in the germline V gene. The length of the CDR3 is 13 residues. Losses at the gene ends were 4 bases for V and 4 bases for J; bases not matched to a gene: 2. CDR3 nucleotide sequence: TGCAGCGTTGTCCTAGCGGGAGGGTACGAGCAGTACTTC. This sequence encodes CSVVLAGGYEQYF.

The chain joins TRBV7-9 to TRBJ2-1; D remains ambiguous. The V end was cut by 2 bases, the J end by 6 bases, with 20 bases between. Per the germline V gene, CDR1 is SEHNR and CDR2 is FQNEAQ (reference sequence). The CDR3 has 17 residues. CDR3 protein: CASSLHPWNSEFNEQFF. The CDR3 coding sequence is TGTGCCAGCAGCTTACATCCCTGGAACTCGGAGTTCAATGAGCAGTTCTTC.

This chain connects TRBV15 to TRBJ2-1, with D possibly TRBD1 on 6 matching bases. The CDR3 runs 14 residues. Trimming removed 0 bases at V and 8 bases at J, with 11 bases between. The germline CDR1 and CDR2 sequences are LNHNV and YYDKDF (reference sequence). The CDR3 nucleotides read TGTGCCACCAGCAGAGACAGGGGATTATATGAGCAGTTCTTC. This sequence encodes CATSRDRGLYEQFF. Combining the CDR3 with reference TRBV15 and TRBJ2-1 gives the whole variable domain DAMVIQNPRYQVTQFGKPVTLSCSQTLNHNVMYWYQQKSSQAPKLLFHYYDKDFNNEADTPDNFQSRRPNTSFCFLDIRSPGLGDTAMYLCATSRDRGLYEQFFGPGTRLTVL.

As for this clone: Other DNA sequences of this sample code for an identical CDR3. V and J are TRBV10-3 and TRBJ2-1; TRBD1 agrees at 8 bases. Trimming took 6 bases from V and 7 from J; bases not matched to a gene: 5. CDR3 size: 13 residues. Germline V lookup: CDR1 ENHRY, CDR2 SYGVKD. The CDR3 nucleotides read TGTGCCATCAGAGGACAGGGTGAAAATGAGCAGTTCTTC. This codes for CAIRGQGENEQFF.

This chain joins TRBV10-3 and TRBJ2-7; perhaps TRBD2 as D (5 bases). From germline, CDR1 is ENHRY and CDR2 SYGVKD. V lost 8 bases, J lost 1 base, and 12 bases lay in between. This CDR3 has 13 amino acids. The CDR3 DNA follows: TGTGCCATCTGGAGTCCGGGGTCCTACGAGCAGTACTTC. It yields the protein CAIWSPGSYEQYF.

As DNA, the CDR3 is TGTGCCAGCAGTCTCTGGACTAGCGGGAGCACAGATACGCAGTATTTT. Its protein is CASSLWTSGSTDTQYF. J is TRBJ2-3 and V is TRBV27, with 11 positions matching TRBD2. The CDR3 sequence is 16 residues long. Germline V gene data show CDR1 as MNHEY and CDR2 as SMNVEV (reference sequence). V dropped 5 bases and J dropped 0; count of bases not matched to a gene: 4.

The chain carries TRBV5-5 and TRBJ2-7; TRBD1 matches 10 bases. Trimming at V came to 0 bases and at J to 3 bases, leaving 9 bases not matched to a gene. The CDR3 sequence is 17 residues long. Per the germline V gene, CDR1 is SGHKS and CDR2 is YYEKEE (reference sequence). CDR3: CASSLGQGALHLYEQYF. DNA of the CDR3: TGTGCCAGCAGCTTGGGACAGGGGGCCCTCCACCTCTACGAGCAGTACTTC.

This rearrangement joins TRBV5-4 to TRBJ2-1; the D gene is possibly TRBD2 (5 bases). The germline CDR1 and CDR2 sequences are SGHNT and YYREEE (reference sequence). CDR3 length: 12 residues. Trimming stripped 4 bases from V and 10 bases from J, with 12 bases between. The CDR3 nucleotides are TGTGCCAGCAGCCCCTGGACTGGGGAGCAGTTCTTC. It yields the protein CASSPWTGEQFF.

The rearrangement uses TRBV5-4 and TRBJ2-7; 10 nucleotides align to TRBD2. The CDR3 is 15 residues long. CDR1 and CDR2 from the germline V gene are SGHNT and YYREEE (reference sequence). The junction had 4 bases not matched to a gene; V was cut back by 0 bases and J by 4 bases. The CDR3 DNA is TGTGCCAGCAGCTTGGGAGCGGGAGGGGAATACGAGCAGTACTTC. Protein: CASSLGAGGEYEQYF.

The chain links TRBV6-5 to TRBJ2-1; D is possibly TRBD2 (6 bases). The CDR3 runs 15 residues. Germline V gene lookup returns CDR1 MNHEY and CDR2 SVGAGI. V lost 6 bases and J 0 bases, leaving 12 bases between the germline ends. This CDR3 reads CASSQTSNSYNEQFF. CDR3 DNA: TGTGCCAGCAGCCAGACTAGTAACTCCTACAATGAGCAGTTCTTC.

This clone was detected only once. The chain carries TRBV2 and TRBJ2-4; 8 bases line up with TRBD2. Germline V gives CDR1 SNHLY, CDR2 FYNNEI. The CDR3 length is 14 residues. Germline trimming cut 7 bases from V and 1 base from J; bases unmatched to any gene: 3. The chain's CDR3 is CASTPGGAKNIQYF. The DNA of the CDR3 is TGTGCCAGCACCCCGGGAGGGGCCAAAAACATTCAGTACTTC.